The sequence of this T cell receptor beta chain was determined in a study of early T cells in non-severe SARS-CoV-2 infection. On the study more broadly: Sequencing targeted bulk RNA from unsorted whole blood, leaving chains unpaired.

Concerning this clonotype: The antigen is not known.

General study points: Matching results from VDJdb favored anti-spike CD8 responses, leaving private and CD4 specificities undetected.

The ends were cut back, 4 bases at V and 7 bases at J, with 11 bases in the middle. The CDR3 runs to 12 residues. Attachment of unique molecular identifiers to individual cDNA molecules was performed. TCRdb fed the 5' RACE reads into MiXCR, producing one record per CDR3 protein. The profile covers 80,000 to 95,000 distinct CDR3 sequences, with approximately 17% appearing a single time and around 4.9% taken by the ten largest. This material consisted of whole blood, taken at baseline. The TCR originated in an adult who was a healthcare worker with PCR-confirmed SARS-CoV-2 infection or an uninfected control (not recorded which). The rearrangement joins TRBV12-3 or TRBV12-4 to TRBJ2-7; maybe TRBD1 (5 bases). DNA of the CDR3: TGTGCCAGCAGTTCTACAGGCCAGGAGCAGTACTTC. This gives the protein CASSSTGQEQYF.